Listed below are T cell receptor beta chains from one sample, sequenced in a study of blood T cell repertoires in COVID-19. Sequencing used immunoSEQ multiplex PCR; TCRdb keeps in-frame clones, though not all of them. The sample yields 75,000 to 80,000 clones, roughly 85% seen once. The source material was peripheral blood. These TCRs come from a man aged 55 to 69 with COVID-19, enrolled during active disease. Each CDR3 is given with its conserved first and last residue. The order of the fields is CDR3 DNA, CDR3 protein, D gene, CDR3 length, J gene, clone size, V gene. D genes are given only for firm matches. Clone size is shown for a subset of rows, as once, few, many or a class of expanded clone.

TGTGCCAGCAGCCTGGGAGGTGGAGTCACTGAAGCTTTCTTT CASSLGGGVTEAFF NA 14 TRBJ1-1 NA TRBV4-2
TGTGCCTGGAGCGGGGGAGCGGGGAACACCGGGGAGCTGTTTTTT CAWSGGAGNTGELFF NA 15 TRBJ2-2 NA TRBV30
TGTGCCAGCAGCCCCTTAGCGGGGGGAAACGGGGAGCTGTTTTTT CASSPLAGGNGELFF TRBD2 15 TRBJ2-2 NA TRBV7-9
TGTGCCAGCAGCTTGCGTTTCGGGGAGCTGTTTTTT CASSLRFGELFF NA 12 TRBJ2-2 NA TRBV5-6
TGTGCCAGCCGTCGGGGGAGCAAAAACATTCAGTACTTC CASRRGSKNIQYF NA 13 TRBJ2-4 NA TRBV21-1
TGCGCCAGCACCCTACGGGGTAGTTTTGAGACCCAGTACTTC CASTLRGSFETQYF NA 14 TRBJ2-5 NA TRBV5-1
TGTGCCAGCAGCCCAATAGGGGCCTCCGAGCAGTACTTC CASSPIGASEQYF NA 13 TRBJ2-7 NA TRBV7-6
TGTGCCAGCAGCCAACTCCAAGCGGCGTACAATGAGCAGTTCTTC CASSQLQAAYNEQFF NA 15 TRBJ2-1 NA TRBV3-1/TRBV3-2
TGTGCCATCAGTGAATCTATTGATACGCAGTATTTT CAISESIDTQYF NA 12 TRBJ2-3 NA TRBV10-3
TGTGCCAGCAGTTCGGACTGGCACCAACCTTACTCTGGGGCCAACGTCCTGACTTTC CASSSDWHQPYSGANVLTF NA 19 TRBJ2-6 NA TRBV28
TGTGCCAGTAGTATAGAGGGTCGCACAGTTCAAACGCAGTACTTC CASSIEGRTVQTQYF NA 15 TRBJ2-7 NA TRBV19
TGTGCCAGCAGCCAAGGCCCAGCGGGGGGGCGGAATGAGCAGTTCTTC CASSQGPAGGRNEQFF TRBD2 16 TRBJ2-1 NA TRBV4-2
TGTGCCAGCAGTGAAATGGGGAGTACGGAGACCCAGTACTTC CASSEMGSTETQYF NA 14 TRBJ2-5 NA TRBV2
TGCACCAGAAGTAAGTTAAACACTAGTCGGGGCACAGATACGCAGTATTTT CTRSKLNTSRGTDTQYF NA 17 TRBJ2-3 once TRBV1
TGTGCCAGCAGCCAAAAAGGACAGGGGAATCAGCCCCAGCATTTT CASSQKGQGNQPQHF TRBD1 15 TRBJ1-5 NA TRBV3-1/TRBV3-2
TGTGCCAGCAGTGAACTAGCGGGGGGGCCCTACAATGAGCAGTTCTTC CASSELAGGPYNEQFF TRBD2 16 TRBJ2-1 NA TRBV6-1